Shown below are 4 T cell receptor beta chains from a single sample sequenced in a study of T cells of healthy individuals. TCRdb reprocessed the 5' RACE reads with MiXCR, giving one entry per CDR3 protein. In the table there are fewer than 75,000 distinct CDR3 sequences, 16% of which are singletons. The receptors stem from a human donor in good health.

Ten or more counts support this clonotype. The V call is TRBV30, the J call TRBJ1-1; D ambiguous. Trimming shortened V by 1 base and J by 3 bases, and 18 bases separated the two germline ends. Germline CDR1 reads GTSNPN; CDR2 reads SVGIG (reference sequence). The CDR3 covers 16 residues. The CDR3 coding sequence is TGTGCCTGGAGTGCACCAAAACGGTTCTCACACACTGAAGCTTTCTTT. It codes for CAWSAPKRFSHTEAFF. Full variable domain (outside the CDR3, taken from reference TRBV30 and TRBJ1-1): SQTIHQWPATLVQPVGSPLSLECTVEGTSNPNLYWYRQAAGRGLQLLFYSVGIGQISSEVPQNLSASRPQDRQFILSSKKLLLSDSGFYLCAWSAPKRFSHTEAFFGQGTRLTVV.

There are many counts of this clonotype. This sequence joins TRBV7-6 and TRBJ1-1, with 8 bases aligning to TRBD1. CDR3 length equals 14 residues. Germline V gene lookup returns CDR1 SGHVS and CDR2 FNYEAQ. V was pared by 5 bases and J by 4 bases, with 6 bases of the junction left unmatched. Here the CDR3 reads CASSDRGQVTEAFF. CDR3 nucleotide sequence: TGTGCCAGCAGCGACAGGGGTCAGGTCACTGAAGCTTTCTTT.

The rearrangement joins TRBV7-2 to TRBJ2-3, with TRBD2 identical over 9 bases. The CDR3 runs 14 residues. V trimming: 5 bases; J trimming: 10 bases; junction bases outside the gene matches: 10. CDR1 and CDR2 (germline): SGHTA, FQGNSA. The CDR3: CASSAGTSLGAQYF. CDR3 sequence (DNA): TGTGCCAGCAGCGCCGGGACTAGCTTAGGTGCGCAGTATTTT. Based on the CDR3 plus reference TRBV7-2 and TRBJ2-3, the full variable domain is GAGVSQSPSNKVTEKGKDVELRCDPISGHTALYWYRQSLGQGLEFLIYFQGNSAPDKSGLPSDRFSAERTGGSVSTLTIQRTQQEDSAVYLCASSAGTSLGAQYFGPGTRLTVL.

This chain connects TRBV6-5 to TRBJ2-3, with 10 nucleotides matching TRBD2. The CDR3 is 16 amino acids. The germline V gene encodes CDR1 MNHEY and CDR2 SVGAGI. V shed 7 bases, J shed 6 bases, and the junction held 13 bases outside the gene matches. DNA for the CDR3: TGTGCCAGCAATGGGGAGGCTAGCGGGGGAAGGGATACGCAGTATTTT. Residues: CASNGEASGGRDTQYF.